A selection of T cell receptor beta chains follows, all from one sample in a study of beta chain features in type 1 diabetes. Clones were sequenced by immunoSEQ multiplex PCR, and TCRdb holds only the in-frame ones, with some missing. The data show about 290,000 clones, approximately 8.1% seen once. The sequencing input was central memory CD4+ T cells from blood. These receptors came from a young woman in good health. Each CDR3 is given with its conserved first and last residue. Each record gives: J gene, clone size, D gene, V gene, CDR3 protein, CDR3 DNA. The D gene is left open where the match is weak. The size of a clone is reported for some rows only, either as once, few or many, or as a class for expanded clones.

TRBJ2-2 many TRBD2 TRBV19 CASSNIAGYAGELFF TGTGCCAGTAGTAACATAGCGGGTTACGCCGGGGAGCTGTTTTTT
TRBJ1-2 . TRBD1 TRBV2 CASSTVGQGALDYGYTF TGTGCCAGCAGTACGGTGGGACAGGGGGCGTTGGACTATGGCTACACCTTC
TRBJ2-7 . TRBD1 TRBV25-1 CASSPGQGNYAPYEQYF TGTGCCAGCAGTCCGGGACAGGGAAATTACGCCCCTTACGAGCAGTACTTC
TRBJ2-3 . TRBD1 TRBV7-7 CASSSGTGRSDTQYF TGTGCTAGCAGCTCCGGGACAGGCCGATCAGATACGCAGTATTTT
TRBJ2-1 . TRBD1 TRBV7-9 CASSNLDRAFYNEQFF TGTGCCAGCAGCAACCTGGACAGGGCATTCTACAATGAGCAGTTCTTC
TRBJ2-1 few . TRBV9 CASSVSYGGGHEQFF TGTGCCAGCAGCGTAAGTTACGGGGGTGGCCATGAGCAGTTCTTC
TRBJ2-3 few . TRBV5-4 CASSLNRDTQYF TGTGCCAGCAGCTTAAACAGGGATACGCAGTATTTT
TRBJ1-5 few . TRBV6-5 CASSPGVGAQHF TGTGCCAGCAGCCCCGGAGTGGGGGCCCAGCATTTT
TRBJ1-4 few . TRBV5-4 CASSSQGSSGSEKLFF TGTGCCAGCAGCTCTCAGGGTAGCAGCGGCTCGGAAAAACTGTTTTTT
TRBJ2-1 . . TRBV9 CASSPLGPEQFF TGTGCCAGCAGCCCCTTAGGACCGGAGCAGTTCTTC
TRBJ2-1 few . TRBV4-2 CASSQELGYNEQFF TGTGCCAGCAGCCAAGAGCTGGGCTACAATGAGCAGTTCTTC
TRBJ1-4 . . TRBV7-8 CASSLQSRGSEEKLFF TGTGCCAGCAGCTTACAAAGCAGGGGTTCAGAGGAAAAACTGTTTTTT
TRBJ2-3 . TRBD1 TRBV6-6 CASSYPGQGADTQYF TGTGCCAGCAGTTACCCCGGACAGGGAGCAGATACGCAGTATTTT
TRBJ2-1 . TRBD2 TRBV11-2 CASSSGLAPEFF TGTGCCAGCAGCTCCGGACTAGCCCCGGAGTTCTTC
TRBJ2-3 few TRBD2 TRBV5-1 CASSLRLAGGTDTQYF TGCGCCAGCAGCTTGAGATTAGCGGGGGGCACAGATACGCAGTATTTT
TRBJ2-1 few . TRBV7-6 CASSFTGNEQFF TGTGCCAGCAGCTTCACAGGCAATGAGCAGTTCTTC
TRBJ2-2 few TRBD2 TRBV6-1 CASSVAGATGELFF TGTGCCAGCAGTGTCGCGGGAGCTACCGGGGAGCTGTTTTTT
TRBJ1-5 . . TRBV5-1 CASSLDGGQHQPQHF TGCGCCAGCAGCTTGGATGGCGGACAACATCAGCCCCAGCATTTT
TRBJ1-4 many . TRBV7-9 CASSSGRVEKLFF TGTGCCAGCAGCTCCGGAAGGGTTGAAAAACTGTTTTTT
TRBJ1-1 . . TRBV5-1 CASSGDRMNTEAFF TGCGCCAGCAGCGGCGACAGGATGAACACTGAAGCTTTCTTT
TRBJ1-6 many . TRBV29-1 CSVQDGSSYNSPLHF TGCAGCGTTCAGGACGGCAGCTCCTATAATTCACCCCTCCACTTT
TRBJ2-1 few TRBD1 TRBV11-2 CASSPTPGQVPRGQFF TGTGCCAGCAGCCCGACGCCGGGACAGGTCCCTCGGGGGCAGTTCTTC
TRBJ2-7 few TRBD2 TRBV7-6 CASSLSPSGRSHEQYF TGTGCCAGCAGCTTATCGCCTAGCGGGAGGTCCCACGAGCAGTACTTC
TRBJ1-3 many . TRBV7-2 CASSLFGAIYF TGTGCCAGCAGCTTGTTTGGCGCCATATATTTT
TRBJ2-1 few . TRBV7-2 CASSPGREFGQFF TGTGCCAGCAGCCCCGGTCGGGAATTTGGGCAGTTCTTC
TRBJ1-1 many TRBD1 TRBV7-9 CASSPQGATEAFF TGTGCCAGCAGCCCCCAGGGGGCCACTGAAGCTTTCTTT
TRBJ1-5 few . TRBV28 CASHRANQPQHF TGTGCCAGCCACAGGGCCAATCAGCCCCAGCATTTT
TRBJ2-3 . . TRBV28 CAIHGGGTDTQYF TGTGCCATCCACGGGGGTGGCACAGATACGCAGTATTTT
TRBJ2-5 many . TRBV18 CASSPRLQETQYF TGTGCCAGCTCACCAAGGTTGCAAGAGACCCAGTACTTC
TRBJ2-5 few . TRBV19 CASSRSGKETQYF TGTGCCAGTTCAAGGTCAGGGAAAGAGACCCAGTACTTC
TRBJ1-1 . . TRBV4-3 CASSQDLGRDYMNTEAFF TGCGCCAGCAGCCAAGATCTGGGCAGGGATTATATGAACACTGAAGCTTTCTTT
TRBJ1-1 . . TRBV20-1 CSAGGYTEAFF TGCAGTGCGGGGGGTTACACTGAAGCTTTCTTT
TRBJ1-2 few TRBD1 TRBV7-3 CASSWGQGRQNYGYTF TGTGCCAGCAGCTGGGGACAGGGACGCCAGAACTATGGCTACACCTTC
TRBJ2-5 . . TRBV2 CASSVVVPGTQYF TGTGCCAGCAGTGTCGTTGTCCCGGGGACCCAGTACTTC
TRBJ1-2 many . TRBV27 CASKPGAGNYGYTF TGTGCCAGCAAACCCGGGGCGGGTAACTATGGCTACACCTTC
TRBJ2-5 few . TRBV5-4 CASSHKMGEETQYF TGTGCCAGCAGCCATAAGATGGGGGAAGAGACCCAGTACTTC
TRBJ2-2 . . TRBV1 CTSSPGQENAGELFF TGCACCAGCAGCCCGGGACAGGAAAACGCCGGGGAGCTGTTTTTT
TRBJ1-1 . . TRBV2 CASSGQRGDTEAFF TGTGCCAGCAGTGGTCAGAGGGGGGACACTGAAGCTTTCTTT
TRBJ1-6 . TRBD1 TRBV19 CASSRDRGQGSPLHF TGTGCCAGTAGCCGGGACAGGGGGCAAGGTTCACCCCTCCACTTT
TRBJ1-4 . . TRBV4-2 CASSQDPQSFRANEKLFF TGTGCCAGCAGCCAAGACCCGCAGTCGTTTCGGGCTAATGAAAAACTGTTTTTT